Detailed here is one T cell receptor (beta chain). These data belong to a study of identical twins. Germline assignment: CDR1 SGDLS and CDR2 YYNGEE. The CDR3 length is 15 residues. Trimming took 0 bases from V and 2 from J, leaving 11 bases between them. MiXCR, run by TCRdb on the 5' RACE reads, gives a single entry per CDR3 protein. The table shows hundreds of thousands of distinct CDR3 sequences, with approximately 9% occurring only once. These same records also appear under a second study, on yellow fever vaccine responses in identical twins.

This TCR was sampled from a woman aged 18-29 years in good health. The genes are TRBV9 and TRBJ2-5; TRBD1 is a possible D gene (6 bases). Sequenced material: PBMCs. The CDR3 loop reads CASSVGTAIQETQYF. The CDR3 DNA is TGTGCCAGCAGCGTAGGGACAGCTATTCAAGAGACCCAGTACTTC.